The 11 T cell receptor beta chains below were found in one sample sequenced in a study of tissue T cells after allogeneic stem cell transplantation. TCRdb's table, derived via immunoSEQ multiplex PCR, lists solely in-frame clones and lacks some. Of about 20,000 clones in the sample, about 70% were seen once. The sample taken for sequencing was spleen. The receptors stem from a female BALB/c mouse in good health. MHC haplotype here: H2-d.

Turning to this clone: The gene symbols are mouse symbols. CDR3 bases read: TGTGCCAGCAGCCAAGAAGTGACAGGGGGGCAAGACACCCAGTAC. Translation: CASSQEVTGGQDTQY. The entire CDR3 is CASSQEVTGGQDTQYF. V gene TRBV2 combines with J gene TRBJ2-5, with TRBD1 matching over 9 bases. The read gets to within 1 residue of the CDR3 end, and the germline J gene fills in the rest. Germline CDR1 reads LGHNA; CDR2 reads YSYQKL. The V gene end was trimmed by 0 bases and the J gene end by 3 bases; junction bases not matched to a gene: 4. CDR3 length: 16 residues.

Details on this clone: Gene names refer to mouse genes. The read terminates 1 residue ahead of where the CDR3 ends, so the germline J gene completes it. V and J are TRBV17 and TRBJ2-2, with 8 bases lining up with TRBD1. Germline V gene lookup returns CDR1 MNHDT and CDR2 YYDKIL. V shed 1 base, J shed 4 bases, and the junction held 2 bases outside the gene matches. The CDR3 runs to 15 residues. The CDR3 loop is CASSRGQGRTGQLYF. The sequenced CDR3 bases are TGTGCTAGCAGTAGAGGACAGGGGCGCACCGGGCAGCTCTAC.

A remark on this clone: Mouse gene names and germline throughout. Read sequence stops 1 residue before the CDR3 end, and the germline J gene provides the missing end. The genes are TRBV5 and TRBJ2-5, with D possibly matching TRBD1 (7 bases). CDR1 is LGHNA, CDR2 YNLKQL, per germline (reference sequence). The length of the CDR3 is 15 residues. V lost 0 bases to trimming and J lost 4 bases, with 11 bases between them. CDR3 in amino acids: CASSQDGRGEDTQYF. CDR3 DNA, as far as it was read: TGTGCCAGCAGCCAAGACGGCAGGGGGGAAGACACCCAGTAC.

In regard to this clone: Mouse names are used for the genes. The read terminates 1 residue before the CDR3 end, so the remaining end is supplied by the germline J gene. The chain couples TRBV16 to TRBJ2-3; 8 nucleotides agree with TRBD1. The V and J ends lost 2 bases and 1 base, in that order; junction bases with no gene match: 2. This CDR3 has 15 amino acids. CDR1 SGHSA and CDR2 FRNQAP come from the germline V gene. CDR3 bases read: TGTGCAAGCAGCTTACCGGGACAGGGTGCAGAAACGCTGTAT. It yields the protein CASSLPGQGAETLY. The whole CDR3 sequence reads CASSLPGQGAETLYF.

About this clone: Gene labels here are mouse ones. The read falls 1 residue short of the CDR3 end, and the missing part is taken from the germline J gene. This chain connects TRBV24 to TRBJ1-2; TRBD1 matches 8 bases. Trimming removed 4 bases from V and 5 bases from J; junction bases left unmatched: 3. This CDR3 has 13 amino acids. Germline V CDR1 and CDR2: KGHTA, FRNEEI. Incomplete CDR3 DNA: TGTGCCAGCAGTCAACAGGGGGAATCCGACTACACC. This gives the protein CASSQQGESDYT. The full CDR3 reads CASSQQGESDYTF.

This clone was observed a few times. Gene names denote mouse genes. The read falls 1 residue short of the CDR3 end, and the missing part is taken from the germline J gene. The V call is TRBV29, the J call TRBJ2-7; a weak D match, TRBD1 (6 bases). The CDR3 consists of 14 residues. Germline CDR1 MSHET, CDR2 SYDVDS. V was clipped by 5 bases and J by 0 bases, with 11 bases between them. The CDR3 reads CASSNREYSYEQYF. CDR3 DNA, as far as it was read: TGTGCTAGCAGTAACAGGGAATACTCCTATGAACAGTAC.

Details on this clone: Mouse names are used for the genes. The read comes to an end 1 residue before the CDR3 does, leaving the germline J gene to fill in the end. The genes are TRBV13-2 and TRBJ1-2; 9 bases align to TRBD1. This CDR3 has 14 amino acids. V lost 5 bases and J lost 3; bases outside the gene matches: 5. Germline CDR1 and CDR2: NNHNN and SYGAGS (reference sequence). The covered CDR3 bases are TGTGCCAGCGGGGGGACAGGGCGGGACTCCGACTACACC. Its translation is CASGGTGRDSDYT. The CDR3, in full, reads CASGGTGRDSDYTF.

Details on this clone: Gene names and germline refer to mouse. The read ends 1 residue before the CDR3 terminus; that terminus is restored from the germline J gene. The chain uses TRBV19 and TRBJ2-3; D may be TRBD1 or TRBD2 (5 bases each). The CDR3 is 16 residues long. Trimming took off 0 bases at V and 0 bases at J, with 11 bases between the two ends. Germline CDR1 reads FNHDT; CDR2 reads SITEND (reference sequence). CDR3 DNA (partial): TGTGCCAGCAGTATAGGGGGGACCTTTAGTGCAGAAACGCTGTAT. Residues: CASSIGGTFSAETLY. The whole CDR3 is CASSIGGTFSAETLYF.

A word on this clone: Mouse gene names apply. The read ends 1 residue early relative to the CDR3; the germline J gene fills the gap. The rearrangement links TRBV13-3 to TRBJ2-7, with 7 bases matching TRBD1. This CDR3 comprises 12 residues. The junction had 5 bases not matched to a gene; V was cut back by 6 bases and J by 5 bases. CDR1 and CDR2 (germline): NNHDY, SYVADS. CDR3 bases read: TGTGCCAGCAAGACAGGGAGAGATGAACAGTAC. This translates into CASKTGRDEQY. In full, the CDR3 reads CASKTGRDEQYF.

About this clone: Gene names denote mouse genes. Read data end 1 residue before the CDR3 end; the end is taken from the germline J gene. The rearrangement links TRBV20 to TRBJ1-5; D is undetermined. CDR1 is GFQATS and CDR2 is STVNSAI in the germline V gene. The CDR3 is 13 residues long. Trimming took 3 bases from V and 0 from J, leaving 6 bases between them. CDR3 protein: CGARHSNNQAPLF. The CDR3 DNA, read in part, is TGTGGTGCTAGACACAGTAACAACCAGGCTCCGCTT.

Worth noting for this clone: Any gene name here is a mouse gene name. The read stops 1 residue short of the end of the CDR3; the missing end is completed from the germline J gene. This chain uses TRBV13-3 with TRBJ1-6; no firm D call. TRBJ1-6 is marked as an open reading frame, function uncertain. Trimming took 2 bases from V and 4 from J, leaving 10 bases between them. The germline gives CDR1 NNHDY, CDR2 SYVADS. This CDR3 spans 15 amino acids. Partial CDR3 DNA: TGTGCCAGCAGTGAGAAGGCAAAATATAATTCGCCCCTCTAC. Translated, it gives CASSEKAKYNSPLY. The whole CDR3 region reads CASSEKAKYNSPLYF.